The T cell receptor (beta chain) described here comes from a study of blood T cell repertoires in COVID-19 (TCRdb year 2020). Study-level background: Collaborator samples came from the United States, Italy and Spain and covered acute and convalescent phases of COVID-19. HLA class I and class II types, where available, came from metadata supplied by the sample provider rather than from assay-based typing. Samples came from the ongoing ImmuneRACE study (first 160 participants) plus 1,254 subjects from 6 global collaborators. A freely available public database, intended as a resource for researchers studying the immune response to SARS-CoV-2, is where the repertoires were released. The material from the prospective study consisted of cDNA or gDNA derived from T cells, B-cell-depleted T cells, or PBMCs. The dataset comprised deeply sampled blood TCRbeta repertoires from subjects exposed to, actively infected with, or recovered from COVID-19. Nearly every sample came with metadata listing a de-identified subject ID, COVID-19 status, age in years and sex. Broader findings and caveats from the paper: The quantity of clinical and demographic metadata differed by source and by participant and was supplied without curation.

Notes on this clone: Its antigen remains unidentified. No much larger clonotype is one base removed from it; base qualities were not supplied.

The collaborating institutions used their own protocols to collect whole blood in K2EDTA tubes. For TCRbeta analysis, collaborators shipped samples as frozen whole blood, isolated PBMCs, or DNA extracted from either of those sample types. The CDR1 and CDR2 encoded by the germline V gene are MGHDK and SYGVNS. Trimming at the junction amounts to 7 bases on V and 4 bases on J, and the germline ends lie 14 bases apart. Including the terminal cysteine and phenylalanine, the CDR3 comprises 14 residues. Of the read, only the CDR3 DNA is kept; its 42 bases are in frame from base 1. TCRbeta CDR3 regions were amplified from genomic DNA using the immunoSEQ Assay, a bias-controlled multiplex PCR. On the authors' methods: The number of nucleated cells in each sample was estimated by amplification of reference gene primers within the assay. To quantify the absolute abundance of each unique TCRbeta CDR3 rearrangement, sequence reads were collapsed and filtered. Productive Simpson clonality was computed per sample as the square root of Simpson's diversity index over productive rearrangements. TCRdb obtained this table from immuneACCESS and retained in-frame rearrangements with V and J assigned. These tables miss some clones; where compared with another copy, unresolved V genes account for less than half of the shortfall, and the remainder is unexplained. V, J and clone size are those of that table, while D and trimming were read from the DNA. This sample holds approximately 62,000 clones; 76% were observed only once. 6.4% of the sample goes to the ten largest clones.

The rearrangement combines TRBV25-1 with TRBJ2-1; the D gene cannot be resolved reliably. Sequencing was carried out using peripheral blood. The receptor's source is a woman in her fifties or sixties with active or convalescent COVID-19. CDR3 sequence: CASTPTFGYNEQFF. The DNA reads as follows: TGTGCCAGCACGCCGACATTCGGATACAATGAGCAGTTCTTC.